Below, 20 T cell receptor beta chains from the same sample are listed, as sequenced in a study of T cells in Graves' hyperthyroidism and ophthalmopathy. RNA transcripts yielded amplified TCR beta CDR3 regions. An initial round of RT-PCR targeting the TCR CDR3 relied on the HTBI primer set. Via MiXCR, TCRdb re-called the multiplex PCR reads, giving one row per CDR3 protein. The sample records about 510,000 distinct CDR3 sequences, around 15% being singletons. Source material: blood. The receptors were gathered from a woman between 40 and 55 years old with Graves' hyperthyroidism.

The rearrangement links TRBV9 to TRBJ2-5, with a weak D call TRBD2 (7 bases). Trimming stripped 3 bases from V and 1 base from J, with 13 bases between. The CDR3 has 15 residues. Germline-derived CDR1 and CDR2 are SGDLS and YYNGEE. This chain's CDR3 is CASSGSAGAQETQYF. CDR3 nucleotide sequence: TGTGCCAGCAGCGGTTCGGCGGGGGCCCAAGAGACCCAGTACTTC.

This clonotype was seen ten or more times. The rearrangement uses TRBV20-1 and TRBJ2-5, with D possibly TRBD2 on 5 matching bases. Germline V gene lookup returns CDR1 DFQATT and CDR2 SNEGSKA (reference sequence). The CDR3 loop spans 15 amino acids. Trimming took 0 bases from V and 3 from J, leaving 14 bases between them. CDR3 in DNA: TGCAGTGCTAGAGATGCGGACTTCACAAAAGAGACCCAGTACTTC. Its protein is CSARDADFTKETQYF.

This clonotype was detected many times. The rearrangement uses TRBV10-2 and TRBJ2-3, with a tentative D call TRBD1 (5 bases). The CDR3 extends over 15 amino acids. CDR1 WSHSY and CDR2 SAAADI come from the germline V gene. Trimming took 3 bases from V and 2 from J, leaving 12 bases between them. CDR3 DNA sequence: TGCGCCAGCAGTGATGGTGGCGGACACACAGATACGCAGTATTTT. Translation: CASSDGGGHTDTQYF.

In regard to this clonotype: A single base separates this from a much larger clone, so it may be a read error. The genes are TRBV6-9 and TRBJ2-3; 8 bases align to TRBD2. CDR3 length: 16 amino acids. Germline loops: CDR1 MNHGY, CDR2 SVAAGI. The CDR3 DNA reads TGTGCCAGCAGTTTCATCGGGAGGGTGGAGACAGGTACGCAGTATTTT. This codes for CASSFIGRVETGTQYF.

This clonotype was seen many times. The J gene is TRBJ2-7, the V gene TRBV7-2; a possible D gene is TRBD2 (6 bases). The germline gives CDR1 SGHTA, CDR2 FQGNSA. V lost 1 base to trimming and J lost 2 bases, with 9 bases between them. The length of the CDR3 is 14 residues. For the CDR3, the DNA is TGTGCCAGCAGCTTAGGGAGGGCCACCTACGAGCAGTACTTC. Translating gives CASSLGRATYEQYF.

This clonotype was seen many times. The chain employs TRBV20-1 and TRBJ1-5, with TRBD1 as a possible D gene (5 bases). From germline, CDR1 is DFQATT and CDR2 SNEGSKA (reference sequence). The CDR3 has 15 amino acids. V lost 6 bases and J lost 0, with 15 bases in between. The CDR3 region is CSASDSPYSNQPQHF. CDR3 in DNA: TGCAGTGCATCAGACAGCCCCTATAGCAATCAGCCCCAGCATTTT.

This clonotype was seen repeatedly, ten times or more. The chain joins TRBV10-1 to TRBJ2-5, with D possibly being TRBD1 (6 bases). CDR1 is WNHNN and CDR2 is SYGVQD in the germline V gene (reference sequence). V lost 2 bases to trimming and J lost 3 bases, with 10 bases between them. This CDR3 region has 14 residues. The CDR3: CASSEKSGEETQYF. Written as DNA, the CDR3 is TGCGCCAGCAGTGAGAAATCAGGGGAAGAGACCCAGTACTTC.

As concerns this clonotype: A much larger clone is a single base away; this may be a read error. The rearrangement links TRBV7-8 to TRBJ2-3; D ambiguous. The germline V gene encodes CDR1 SGHVS and CDR2 FQNEAQ. This CDR3 is 14 amino acids long. V shed 0 bases and J shed 8 bases, with 12 bases lying between them. CDR3 nucleotides: TGTGCCAGCAGCTTAGCTAGGGTGGCAGGTACGCAGTATTTT. Encoded protein: CASSLARVAGTQYF.

This clonotype was counted many times. The V gene is TRBV5-6, the J gene TRBJ2-5; D gene unclear. The CDR3 extends over 12 amino acids. Germline CDR1 reads SGHDT; CDR2 reads YYEEEE. Trimming left V 0 bases short and J 5 bases short, with 5 bases between. This chain's CDR3 is CASSLAEETQYF. The CDR3 bases are TGTGCCAGCAGCTTGGCTGAGGAGACCCAGTACTTC. Full variable domain (missing parts from reference TRBV5-6 and TRBJ2-5): DAGVTQSPTHLIKTRGQQVTLRCSPKSGHDTVSWYQQALGQGPQFIFQYYEEEERQRGNFPDRFSGHQFPNYSSELNVNALLLGDSALYLCASSLAEETQYFGPGTRLLVL.

This clonotype was recorded a few times. This chain joins TRBV20-1 and TRBJ2-2, with TRBD2 matching 8 bases. J gave up 0 bases and V 5 bases, and 5 bases lay outside the gene matches. Germline V CDR1 and CDR2: DFQATT, SNEGSKA (reference sequence). This CDR3 has 15 residues. CDR3 in amino acids: CSAARAGANTGELFF. CDR3 DNA: TGCAGTGCTGCTCGAGCGGGGGCGAACACCGGGGAGCTGTTTTTT.

On this clonotype: A read error may explain this, as a much larger clone is one base away. The chain is built from TRBV28 and TRBJ2-7; D unresolved. CDR1 and CDR2 from the germline V gene are MDHEN and SYDVKM. With 6 bases removed from V and 1 base from J, the gap between germline ends came to 13 bases. The CDR3 contains 14 residues. DNA of the CDR3: TGTGCCAGCAGACCGGGTAGCCTTTCCTACGAGCAGTACTTC. Its protein product is CASRPGSLSYEQYF.

This clonotype was counted only a few times. The chain combines TRBV19 with TRBJ1-2, with D unresolved. Germline loops: CDR1 LNHDA, CDR2 SQIVND (reference sequence). The CDR3 is 12 residues long. The ends were cut back, 4 bases at V and 7 bases at J, with 10 bases in the middle. The CDR3 here is CASSSGDAGYTF. CDR3 sequence (DNA): TGTGCCAGTAGTAGCGGGGATGCTGGCTACACCTTC.

In its sample, this clonotype was seen once. A read error may be the cause here, since a much bigger clone is one base away. No conserved phenylalanine or tryptophan ends this CDR3, so it is likely a read error. CDR3 amino acids: CASSQDQNSPLHS. The CDR3 DNA reads TGTGCCAGCAGCCAAGATCAAAATTCACCCCTCCACTCT. The chain employs TRBV3-1 and TRBJ1-6; the D is unclear. Looked up from germline, CDR1 is LGHDT and CDR2 is YNNKEL (reference sequence). This CDR3 spans 13 amino acids. Between the trimmed V and J ends, which lost 0 bases and 7 bases, there was a span of 4 bases.

The V gene is TRBV6-1, the J gene TRBJ1-4, with 11 bases matching TRBD1. This CDR3 spans 17 amino acids. Losses at the gene ends were 10 bases for V and 7 bases for J; bases not matched to a gene: 17. Germline V gene lookup returns CDR1 MNHNS and CDR2 SASEGT. The CDR3 nucleotides read TGTGCCACAAGACGGACAGGGGGCATAGGCAGTAGTGAAAAACTGTTTTTT. This translates into CATRRTGGIGSSEKLFF.

As for this clonotype: The conserved phenylalanine or tryptophan normally closing the CDR3 is absent here, so this likely arose from a read error. The chain uses TRBV5-6 and TRBJ1-5, with 11 bases lining up with TRBD1. After removal of 4 bases from V and 7 bases from J, the junction contained 7 bases not matched to a gene. The germline V gene encodes CDR1 SGHDT and CDR2 YYEEEE. The CDR3 loop spans 15 amino acids. The CDR3 coding sequence is TGTGCCAGCAGCAGAGGACAGGGGGCAGGGCAGCCCCAGCATCTT. Amino acid sequence: CASSRGQGAGQPQHL.

The chain couples TRBV15 to TRBJ1-6; D is possibly TRBD1 (5 bases). The germline V gene encodes CDR1 LNHNV and CDR2 YYDKDF (reference sequence). Trimming removed 3 bases at V and 7 bases at J, with 10 bases between. The CDR3 extends over 14 amino acids. CDR3 DNA sequence: TGTGCCACCAGCAGGGGGGGAAGGAATTCACCCCTCCACTTT. Protein product: CATSRGGRNSPLHF. Using reference TRBV15 and TRBJ1-6 for the parts outside the CDR3, the full variable domain is DAMVIQNPRYQVTQFGKPVTLSCSQTLNHNVMYWYQQKSSQAPKLLFHYYDKDFNNEADTPDNFQSRRPNTSFCFLDIRSPGLGDTAMYLCATSRGGRNSPLHFGNGTRLTVT.

The CDR3 DNA sequence: TGCAGTGCTAGAGATTCCCGCAGTGCAAGCCGAAACATTCAGTACTTC. It encodes CSARDSRSASRNIQYF. The rearrangement links TRBV20-1 to TRBJ2-4; D gene unclear. CDR1 is DFQATT and CDR2 is SNEGSKA in the germline V gene (reference sequence). The V gene lost 0 bases and the J gene lost 6 bases, with 18 bases spanning the gap. The CDR3 sequence is 16 residues long.

At least ten counts were recorded for this clonotype. This chain connects TRBV6-2 or TRBV6-3 to TRBJ2-1; a weak D match, TRBD2 (6 bases). There are 15 residues in the CDR3. V shed 7 bases and J shed 5 bases, with 18 bases lying between them. Germline V gene lookup returns CDR1 MNHEY and CDR2 SVGEGT. CDR3 nucleotide sequence: TGTGCCAGCATGGGGGGAGCCCTAATTAACAATGAGCAGTTCTTC. This gives the protein CASMGGALINNEQFF.

This clonotype was counted ten times or more. This rearrangement joins TRBV19 to TRBJ2-7; D gene uncertain. V was cut by 1 base and J by 0 bases, with 10 bases left in between. This CDR3 is built from 15 residues. Germline V gives CDR1 LNHDA, CDR2 SQIVND (reference sequence). Written as DNA, the CDR3 is TGTGCCAGTAGTATAGCGGTGGGTGGCTCCTACGAGCAGTACTTC. This translates into CASSIAVGGSYEQYF.

The chain joins TRBV25-1 to TRBJ2-2; 9 positions agree with TRBD1. Germline V CDR1 and CDR2: MGHDK, SYGVNS. V was clipped by 3 bases and J by 3 bases; unmatched bases: 2. The CDR3 has 15 residues. The CDR3 sequence is CASSDRDRDTGELFF. CDR3 DNA: TGTGCCAGCAGTGACCGGGACAGGGACACCGGGGAGCTGTTTTTT. The full variable domain, its missing parts supplied by reference TRBV25-1 and TRBJ2-2, is EADIYQTPRYLVIGTGKKITLECSQTMGHDKMYWYQQDPGMELHLIHYSYGVNSTEKGDLSSESTVSRIRTEHFPLTLESARPSHTSQYLCASSDRDRDTGELFFGEGSRLTVL.